A single T cell receptor beta chain is shown here with its context. TCRdb reprocessed the 5' RACE reads with MiXCR, giving one entry per CDR3 protein. The sample lists tens of thousands of distinct CDR3 sequences, 9% to 15% occurring once. This record comes from a study of early T cells in non-severe SARS-CoV-2 infection. Material for sequencing was whole blood. The TCR comes from an adult who was a healthcare worker with PCR-confirmed SARS-CoV-2 infection or an uninfected control (not recorded which).

For the CDR3, the DNA is TGTGCCAGCTCCCCAAATTTCGCTGAAGCTTTCTTT. Translation gives CASSPNFAEAFF. The J gene is TRBJ1-1, the V gene TRBV6-2 or TRBV6-3; no clear D gene. Trimming removed 8 bases at V and 6 bases at J, with 13 bases between. CDR1 is MNHEY and CDR2 is SVGEGT in the germline V gene. The CDR3 sequence is 12 residues long.